This T cell receptor (beta chain) was captured by sequencing in a study of vaccination and CD4 T cells after COVID-19. Study-wide results and caveats: In convalescent patients, 304 of 307 vaccine-specific clones were mono-reactive for SARS-CoV-2 spike. Convalescent patients had a median about 86% of reactive clones appearing only post-vaccination.

Germline CDR1 reads DFQATT; CDR2 reads SNEGSKA (reference sequence). This CDR3 comprises 12 residues. Sample time point: late sampling 161 to 241 days after vaccination in a few convalescent patients. Stated treatment: approximately nine-day PBMC culture with coronavirus spike peptide pools or control peptides (ViraFEST assay). Scientists ran DNA taken from cultured CD4+ T cells through the Oncomine TCR Beta short-read assay for sequencing. TCRdb re-analysed the PCR reads in MiXCR, keeping a single row per CDR3 protein. This sample has around 19,000 distinct CDR3 sequences, with roughly 35% found just once. As regards this clonotype: Its antigen is as yet unknown. An end of the junction does not agree with germline; a read error may underlie this.

The chain links TRBV20-1 to TRBJ2-1; possible D gene TRBD2, 6 bases. Sequencing used CD4+ T cells from blood, cultured in vitro, obtained about 7 months after SARS-CoV-2 vaccination. This TCR was sampled from a human donor who had recovered from COVID-19. This CDR3 reads CSASGNLASAPF. As DNA, the CDR3 is TGCAGTGCATCAGGGAATCTAGCGTCAGCCCCATTC.